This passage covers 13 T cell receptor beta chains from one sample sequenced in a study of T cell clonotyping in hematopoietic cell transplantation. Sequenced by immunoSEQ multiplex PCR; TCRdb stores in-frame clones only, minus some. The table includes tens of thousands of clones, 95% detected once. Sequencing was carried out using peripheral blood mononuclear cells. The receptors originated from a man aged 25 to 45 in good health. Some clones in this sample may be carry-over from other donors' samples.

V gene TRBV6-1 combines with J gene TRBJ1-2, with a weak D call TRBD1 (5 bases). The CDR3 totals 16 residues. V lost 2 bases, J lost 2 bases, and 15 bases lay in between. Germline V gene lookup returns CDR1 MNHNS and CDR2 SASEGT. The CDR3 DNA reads TGTGCCAGCAGTGAACGGGGCTCATTTGGCAACTATGGCTACACCTTC. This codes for CASSERGSFGNYGYTF.

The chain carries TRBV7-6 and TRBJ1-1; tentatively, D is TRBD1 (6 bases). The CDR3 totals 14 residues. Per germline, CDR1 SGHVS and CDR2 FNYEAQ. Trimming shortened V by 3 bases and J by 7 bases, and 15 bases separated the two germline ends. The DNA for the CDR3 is TGTGCCAGCAGCTTTCGGGGGCCCCTGGATGAAGCTTTCTTT. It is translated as CASSFRGPLDEAFF.

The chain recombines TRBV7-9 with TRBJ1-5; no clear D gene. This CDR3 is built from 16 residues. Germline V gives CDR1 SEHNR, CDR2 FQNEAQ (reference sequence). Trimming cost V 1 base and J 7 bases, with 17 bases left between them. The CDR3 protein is CASSLGGLETYQPQHF. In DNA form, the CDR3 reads TGTGCCAGCAGCTTAGGAGGGCTCGAGACCTACCAGCCCCAGCATTTT.

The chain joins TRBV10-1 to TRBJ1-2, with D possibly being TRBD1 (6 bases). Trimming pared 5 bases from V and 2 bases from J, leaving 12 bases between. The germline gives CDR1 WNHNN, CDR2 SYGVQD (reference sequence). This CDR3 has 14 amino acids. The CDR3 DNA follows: TGCGCCAGCAGTCCCGGGGGCCGAAACTATGGCTACACCTTC. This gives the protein CASSPGGRNYGYTF.

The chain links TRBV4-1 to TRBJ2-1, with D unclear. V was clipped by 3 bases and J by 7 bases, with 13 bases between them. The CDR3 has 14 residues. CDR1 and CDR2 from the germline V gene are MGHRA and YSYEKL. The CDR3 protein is CASSHPFEKNEQFF. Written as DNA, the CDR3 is TGCGCCAGCAGCCACCCTTTTGAGAAGAATGAGCAGTTCTTC.

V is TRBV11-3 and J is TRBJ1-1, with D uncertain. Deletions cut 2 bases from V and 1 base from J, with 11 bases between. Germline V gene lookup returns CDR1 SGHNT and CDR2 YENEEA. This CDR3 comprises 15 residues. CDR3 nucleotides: TGTGCCAGCAGCTTAATTTATCCAGGGAACACTGAAGCTTTCTTT. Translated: CASSLIYPGNTEAFF.

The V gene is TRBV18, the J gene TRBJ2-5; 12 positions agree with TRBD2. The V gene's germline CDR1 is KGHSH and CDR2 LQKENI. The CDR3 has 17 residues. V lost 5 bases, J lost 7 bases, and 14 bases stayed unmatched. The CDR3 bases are TGTGCCAGCTCAACCGACCCACTAGCGGGGGGCATGGGGACCCAGTACTTC. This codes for CASSTDPLAGGMGTQYF.

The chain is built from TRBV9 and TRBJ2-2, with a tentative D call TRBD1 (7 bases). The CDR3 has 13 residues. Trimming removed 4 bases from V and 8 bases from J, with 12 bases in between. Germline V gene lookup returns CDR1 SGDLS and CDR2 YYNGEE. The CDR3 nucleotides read TGTGCCAGCAGCCCAGGGGGGCGGGGGGAGCTGTTTTTT. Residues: CASSPGGRGELFF.

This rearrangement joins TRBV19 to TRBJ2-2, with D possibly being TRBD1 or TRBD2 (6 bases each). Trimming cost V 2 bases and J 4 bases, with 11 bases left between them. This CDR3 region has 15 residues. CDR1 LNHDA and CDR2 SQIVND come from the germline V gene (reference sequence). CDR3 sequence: CASSIFGGATGELFF. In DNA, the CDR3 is TGTGCCAGTAGTATATTCGGGGGCGCCACCGGGGAGCTGTTTTTT. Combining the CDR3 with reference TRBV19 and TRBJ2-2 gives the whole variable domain DGGITQSPKYLFRKEGQNVTLSCEQNLNHDAMYWYRQDPGQGLRLIYYSQIVNDFQKGDIAEGYSVSREKKESFPLTVTSAQKNPTAFYLCASSIFGGATGELFFGEGSRLTVL.

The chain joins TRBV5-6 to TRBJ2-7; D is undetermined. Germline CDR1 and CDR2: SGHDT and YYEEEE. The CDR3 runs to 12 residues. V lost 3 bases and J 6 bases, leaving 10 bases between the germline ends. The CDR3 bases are TGTGCCAGCAGCTCCAGTCCCCTCGAGCAGTACTTC. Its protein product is CASSSSPLEQYF.

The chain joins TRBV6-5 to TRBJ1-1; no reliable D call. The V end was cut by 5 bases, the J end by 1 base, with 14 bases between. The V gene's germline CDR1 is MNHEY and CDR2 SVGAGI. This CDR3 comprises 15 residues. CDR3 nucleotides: TGTGCCAGCAGTCACAACGGGGATTCGAACACTGAAGCTTTCTTT. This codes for CASSHNGDSNTEAFF.

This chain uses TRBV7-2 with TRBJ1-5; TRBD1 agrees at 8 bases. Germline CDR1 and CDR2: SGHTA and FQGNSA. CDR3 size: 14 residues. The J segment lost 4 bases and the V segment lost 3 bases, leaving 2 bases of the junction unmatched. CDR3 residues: CASSFRDRNQPQHF. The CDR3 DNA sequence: TGTGCCAGCAGCTTCCGGGACAGGAATCAGCCCCAGCATTTT.

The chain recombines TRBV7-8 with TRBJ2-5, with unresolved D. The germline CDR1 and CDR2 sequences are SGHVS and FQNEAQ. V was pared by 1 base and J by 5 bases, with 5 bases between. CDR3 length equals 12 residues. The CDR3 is CASSLVRETQYF. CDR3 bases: TGTGCCAGCAGCTTAGTGAGGGAGACCCAGTACTTC. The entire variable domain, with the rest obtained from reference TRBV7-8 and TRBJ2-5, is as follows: GAGVSQSPRYKVAKRGQDVALRCDPISGHVSLFWYQQALGQGPEFLTYFQNEAQLDKSGLPSDRFFAERPEGSVSTLKIQRTQQEDSAVYLCASSLVRETQYFGPGTRLLVL.